This note documents a single T cell receptor beta chain sequence. The germline V gene has CDR1 MNHEY and CDR2 SMNVEV (reference sequence). CDR3 size: 14 residues. J gave up 4 bases and V 7 bases, and 7 bases lay outside the gene matches. The sample is drawn from a study of blood T cell repertoires in COVID-19. Looking at the study overall: Samples representing acute and convalescent COVID-19 were sourced from the United States, Italy and Spain. Sample material is recorded as cDNA or gDNA derived from T cells, B-cell-depleted T cells, or PBMCs.

Authors' methods: Reference gene primer amplification gave nucleated cell count estimates. The repertoire was sequenced with immunoSEQ multiplex PCR; TCRdb's copy has only in-frame clones and lacks some. The V and J calls and clone size come from that table; D and trimming were worked out from the DNA. The sample gives over 150,000 clones, roughly four fifths of which show up once; approximately 1.8% is in the top ten. Sequenced sample: peripheral blood. The clonotype originates from an elderly man with acute or convalescent COVID-19. This chain joins TRBV27 and TRBJ1-3; TRBD1 matches 7 bases. The CDR3 protein is CASMRQGGGNTIYF. CDR3 in DNA: TGTGCCAGCATGCGACAGGGCGGCGGAAACACCATATATTTT.